In this sample, the clone carrying this TCR beta chain turned up a few times. Its antigen is not identified. The data belong to a study of T cells in Graves' hyperthyroidism and ophthalmopathy. Study-level findings and limits: A median approximately 6.8 months before onset, the model predicted ophthalmopathy. Most expanded thyroid clonotypes above 0.001 also appeared in blood.

TCR beta CDR3 regions were amplified from RNA transcripts. The HTBI primer set drove a first-round RT-PCR of the TCR CDR3. A single record per CDR3 protein comes from TCRdb applying MiXCR to the multiplex PCR reads. Here the sample spans nearly 250,000 distinct CDR3 sequences, 16% being singletons. CDR3 length: 12 residues. Germline CDR1 and CDR2: SGHNT and YYREEE (reference sequence). V dropped 5 bases and J dropped 7 bases, with 9 bases sitting between them. Patients showing uncontrolled infection, other autoimmune disease, pregnancy or lactation were ineligible. The TCR was taken from a woman in her late teens or twenties with Graves' ophthalmopathy. This chain links TRBV5-4 with TRBJ2-2; D unclear. The sequencing sample was made of blood. The CDR3 region has the DNA TGTGCCAGCAGTTTGTCGGACGGGGAGCTGTTTTTT. As protein: CASSLSDGELFF.